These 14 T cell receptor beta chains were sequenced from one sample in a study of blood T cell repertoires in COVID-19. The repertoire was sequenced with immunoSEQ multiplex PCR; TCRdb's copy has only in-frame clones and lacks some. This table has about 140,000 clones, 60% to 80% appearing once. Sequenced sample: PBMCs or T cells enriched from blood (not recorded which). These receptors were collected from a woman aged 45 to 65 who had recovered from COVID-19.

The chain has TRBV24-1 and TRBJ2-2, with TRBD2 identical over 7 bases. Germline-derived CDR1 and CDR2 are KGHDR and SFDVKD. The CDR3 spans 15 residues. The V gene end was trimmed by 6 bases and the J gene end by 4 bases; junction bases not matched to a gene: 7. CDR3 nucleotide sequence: TGTGCCACCAGTACATGGGAGGGAAGCACCGGGGAGCTGTTTTTT. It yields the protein CATSTWEGSTGELFF.

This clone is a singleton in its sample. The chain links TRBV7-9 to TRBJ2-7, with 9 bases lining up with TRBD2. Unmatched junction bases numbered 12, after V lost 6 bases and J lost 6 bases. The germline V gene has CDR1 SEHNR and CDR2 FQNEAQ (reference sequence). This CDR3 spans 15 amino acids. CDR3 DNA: TGTGCCAGCAGTTCTCTAGCGGGAATGGGAGGCGAGCAGTACTTC. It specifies CASSSLAGMGGEQYF.

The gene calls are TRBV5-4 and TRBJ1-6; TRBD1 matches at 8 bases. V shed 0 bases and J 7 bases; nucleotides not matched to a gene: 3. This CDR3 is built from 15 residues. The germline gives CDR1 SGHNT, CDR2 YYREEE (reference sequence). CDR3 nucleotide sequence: TGTGCCAGCAGCTTGGCTGGACAGGGCAATTCACCCCTCCACTTT. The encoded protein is CASSLAGQGNSPLHF. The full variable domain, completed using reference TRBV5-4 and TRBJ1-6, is ETGVTQSPTHLIKTRGQQVTLRCSSQSGHNTVSWYQQALGQGPQFIFQYYREEENGRGNFPPRFSGLQFPNYSSELNVNALELDDSALYLCASSLAGQGNSPLHFGNGTRLTVT.

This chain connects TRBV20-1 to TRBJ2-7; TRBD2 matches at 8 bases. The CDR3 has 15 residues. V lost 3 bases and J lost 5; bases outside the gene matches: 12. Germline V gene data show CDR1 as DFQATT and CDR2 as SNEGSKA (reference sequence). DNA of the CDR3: TGCAGTGCTAGTGGGCAGGGACTAGGCCGCGACGAGCAGTACTTC. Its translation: CSASGQGLGRDEQYF.

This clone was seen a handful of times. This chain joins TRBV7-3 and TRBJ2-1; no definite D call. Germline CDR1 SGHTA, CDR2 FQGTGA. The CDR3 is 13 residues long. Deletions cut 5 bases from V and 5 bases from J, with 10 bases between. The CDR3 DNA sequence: TGTGCCAGCAGCGCTCATCGAGACAATGAGCAGTTCTTC. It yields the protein CASSAHRDNEQFF. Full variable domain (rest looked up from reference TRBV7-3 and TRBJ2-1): GAGVSQTPSNKVTEKGKYVELRCDPISGHTALYWYRQSLGQGPEFLIYFQGTGAADDSGLPNDRFFAVRPEGSVSTLKIQRTERGDSAVYLCASSAHRDNEQFFGPGTRLTVL.

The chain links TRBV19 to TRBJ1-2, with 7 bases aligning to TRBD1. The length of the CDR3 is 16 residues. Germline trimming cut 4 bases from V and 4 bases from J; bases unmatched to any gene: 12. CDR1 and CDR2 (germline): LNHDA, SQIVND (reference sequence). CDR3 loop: CASSTTFRDRPYGYTF. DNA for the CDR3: TGTGCCAGTAGTACGACCTTCCGGGACAGACCCTATGGCTACACCTTC.

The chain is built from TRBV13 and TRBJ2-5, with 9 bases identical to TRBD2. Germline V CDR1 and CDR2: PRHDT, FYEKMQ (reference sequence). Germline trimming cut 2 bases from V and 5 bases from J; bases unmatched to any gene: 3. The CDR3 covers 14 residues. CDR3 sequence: CASSLRRGGETQYF. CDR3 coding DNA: TGTGCCAGCAGCTTACGGCGGGGGGGGGAGACCCAGTACTTC.

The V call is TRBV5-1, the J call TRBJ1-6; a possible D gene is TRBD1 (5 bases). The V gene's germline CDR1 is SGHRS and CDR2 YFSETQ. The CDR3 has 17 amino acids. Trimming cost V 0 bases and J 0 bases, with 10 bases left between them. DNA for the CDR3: TGCGCCAGCAGCTTGGGGGGCGGAAGCTCCTATAATTCACCCCTCCACTTT. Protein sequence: CASSLGGGSSYNSPLHF.

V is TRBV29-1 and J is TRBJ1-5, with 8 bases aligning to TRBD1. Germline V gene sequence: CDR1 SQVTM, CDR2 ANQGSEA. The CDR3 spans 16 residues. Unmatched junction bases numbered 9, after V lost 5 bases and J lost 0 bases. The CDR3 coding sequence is TGCAGCGTTCCGGTGGGACAGGACCATAGCAATCAGCCCCAGCATTTT. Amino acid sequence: CSVPVGQDHSNQPQHF.

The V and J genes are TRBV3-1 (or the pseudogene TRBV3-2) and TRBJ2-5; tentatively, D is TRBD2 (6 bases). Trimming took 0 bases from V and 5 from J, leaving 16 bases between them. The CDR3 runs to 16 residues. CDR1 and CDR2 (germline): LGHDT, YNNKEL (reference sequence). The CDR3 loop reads CASSQERAGNWETQYF. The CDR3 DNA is TGTGCCAGCAGCCAAGAAAGGGCGGGGAATTGGGAGACCCAGTACTTC.

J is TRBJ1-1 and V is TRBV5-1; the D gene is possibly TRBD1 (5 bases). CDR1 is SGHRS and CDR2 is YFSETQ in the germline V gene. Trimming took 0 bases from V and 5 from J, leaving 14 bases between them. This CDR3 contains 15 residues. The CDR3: CASSLGGRAKTEAFF. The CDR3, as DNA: TGCGCCAGCAGCTTGGGTGGCAGGGCAAAGACTGAAGCTTTCTTT. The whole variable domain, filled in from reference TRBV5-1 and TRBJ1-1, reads KAGVTQTPRYLIKTRGQQVTLSCSPISGHRSVSWYQQTPGQGLQFLFEYFSETQRNKGNFPGRFSGRQFSNSRSEMNVSTLELGDSALYLCASSLGGRAKTEAFFGQGTRLTVV.

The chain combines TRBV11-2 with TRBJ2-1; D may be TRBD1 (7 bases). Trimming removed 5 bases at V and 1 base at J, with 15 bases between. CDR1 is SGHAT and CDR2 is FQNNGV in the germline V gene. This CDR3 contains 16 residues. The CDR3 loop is CASSRIRGRSYNEQFF. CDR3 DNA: TGTGCCAGCAGCCGGATCAGGGGGAGGTCCTACAATGAGCAGTTCTTC.

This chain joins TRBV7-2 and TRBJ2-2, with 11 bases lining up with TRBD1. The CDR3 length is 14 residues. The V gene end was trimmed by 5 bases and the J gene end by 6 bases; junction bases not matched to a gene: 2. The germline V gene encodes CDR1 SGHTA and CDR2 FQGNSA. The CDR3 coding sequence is TGTGCCAGCAGCAAGGACAGGGGGCCCGGGGAGCTGTTTTTT. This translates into CASSKDRGPGELFF.

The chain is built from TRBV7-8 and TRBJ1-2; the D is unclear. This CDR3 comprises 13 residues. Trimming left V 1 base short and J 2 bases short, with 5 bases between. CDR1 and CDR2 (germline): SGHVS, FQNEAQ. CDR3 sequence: CASSLGPNYGYTF. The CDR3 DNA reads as TGTGCCAGCAGCTTAGGGCCAAACTATGGCTACACCTTC.